This T cell receptor beta chain was identified during a study of cytomegalovirus exposure and HLA in healthy donors. Findings and caveats of the study: Many donors carried some public TCRs, although rarity characterized most TCR sequences. What TCR beta sequences reportedly achieved was accurate prediction of HLA-A and HLA-B alleles in most subjects. TCR beta chain V- and J-gene trimming was linked, in a later analysis, to a missense variant in DCLRE1C.

PCR primers comprised 60 Vbeta and 13 Jbeta primers. Method: immunoSEQ multiplex PCR; TCRdb's copy keeps in-frame clones and lacks some. The listing records about 190,000 clones. This CDR3 is built from 15 residues. The germline gives CDR1 SGHTA, CDR2 FQGNSA. V lost 1 base, J lost 3 bases, and 10 bases lay in between. As to this clone: The antigen is undetermined.

The J gene is TRBJ1-5, the V gene TRBV7-2, with D perhaps TRBD1 (5 bases). Sequencing input: PBMCs. The clonotype was recovered from a young man in good health and CMV-seronegative. The CDR3 loop reads CASSLDRTNNQPQHF. In nucleotides, the CDR3 is TGTGCCAGCAGCTTAGACCGGACAAACAATCAGCCCCAGCATTTT.